Sequencing of this T cell receptor (beta chain) was carried out in a study of T cells in Graves' hyperthyroidism and ophthalmopathy. Findings and caveats of the study: Before onset, by a median of around six months, the model predicted ophthalmopathy. Blood also carried most thyroid clonotypes expanded above 0.001.

The CDR3 sequence is 15 residues long. V was pared by 2 bases and J by 5 bases, with 13 bases between. Germline assignment: CDR1 MNHEY and CDR2 SVGAGI. As for this clonotype: Antigen unknown.

The investigators amplified TCR beta CDR3 regions from RNA transcripts. A set of HTBI primers served as the primers for a first-round RT-PCR of the TCR CDR3. MiXCR was run by TCRdb on the multiplex PCR reads, yielding one entry per CDR3 protein. This sample yields over 700,000 distinct CDR3 sequences, of which just over 35% are seen a single time; less than 35% belongs to the top ten. Fresh peripheral blood, roughly 10 ml of it, supplied the PBMCs. The rearrangement links TRBV6-5 to TRBJ1-5, with D maybe TRBD1 (6 bases). Sequenced: blood. The source of this sequence is a woman in her 40s with Graves' hyperthyroidism. In nucleotides, the CDR3 is TGTGCCAGCAGTTACACAGGGTTCGGCGATCAGCCCCAGCATTTT. Translation: CASSYTGFGDQPQHF.